This T cell receptor beta chain was obtained from a study of Tregs in tolerant kidney transplant recipients. General study points: No direct test of biological reproducibility was done here. Antigen-driven expansion was suggested because donor-specific Tregs expanded more than all Tregs in tolerant patients.

Recipients received nonmyeloablative bone marrow transplants from related graft donors, with transient mixed chimerism. The protocol was immunoSEQ multiplex PCR, while the TCRdb copy is restricted to in-frame clones and leaves out a portion. The repertoire table contains roughly 10,000 clones. Worth noting for this clone: Its antigen remains unidentified. The read ends 3 residues before the CDR3 terminus; that terminus is restored from the germline J gene.

After removal of 5 bases from V and 2 bases from J, the junction contained 8 bases not matched to a gene. Germline CDR1 PRHDT, CDR2 FYEKMQ (reference sequence). CDR3 length: 15 residues. This receptor was obtained from a human patient who received a combined kidney and bone marrow transplant. Among the T cells, some may be from the graft donor. The source material was CD8+ T cells from blood (PBMCs), sampled 24 months after the transplant. This rearrangement joins TRBV13 to TRBJ1-1, with 7 bases lining up with TRBD1. This CDR3 is CASSPIGTENTEAFF. The CDR3 DNA, read in part, is TGTGCCAGCAGCCCGATTGGGACAGAAAACACTGAA. The entire variable domain, with the rest obtained from reference TRBV13 and TRBJ1-1, is as follows: AAGVIQSPRHLIKEKRETATLKCYPIPRHDTVYWYQQGPGQDPQFLISFYEKMQSDKGSIPDRFSAQQFSDYHSELNMSSLELGDSALYFCASSPIGTENTEAFFGQGTRLTVV.